The T cell receptor beta chain described here comes from a study of CD4 T cells in relation to SARS-CoV-2 and coronaviruses. Study at large: ViraFEST: roughly ten-day antigen culture of PBMCs, then TCR beta CDR3 sequencing.

The unexposed donors gave CD4+ T cells in about 2010-2019, prior to COVID-19. After ten to eleven days of culture, CD4+ T cells were isolated. Testing used SARS-CoV-2 S/N and four cold-coronavirus spikes on unexposed-donor CD4+ T cells, cells permitting. Study results and limitations: Each donor contributed either pre-pandemic or post-infection samples, not both.

This clone was seen more than once but under ten times. Its antigen is as yet unknown. Here immunoSEQ multiplex PCR was the method, and the copy in TCRdb shows in-frame clones only, minus some. The sample holds some 19,000 clones, about 80% seen once. Germline CDR1 is SGHTS and CDR2 is YDEGEE. CDR3 size: 12 residues. The germline V and J ends were trimmed by 7 bases and 6 bases, with 11 bases remaining between them. The clonotype was recovered from a human donor in good health. Sequenced material: CD4+ T cells from PBMCs, cultured in vitro. The chain links TRBV5-8 to TRBJ2-1, with D uncertain. The CDR3 region has the DNA TGTGCCAGCCACCGGCGGCTCAATGAGCAGTTCTTC. Translation: CASHRRLNEQFF.